The T cell receptor (beta chain) described here comes from a study of T cells after somatic rescue of genetic block. V was pared by 4 bases and J by 8 bases, with 13 bases of the junction left unmatched. This CDR3 is 16 amino acids long. Germline V gene sequence: CDR1 SGHDN, CDR2 FVKESK. This clone was counted a few times. Sequencing used immunoSEQ multiplex PCR; TCRdb keeps in-frame clones, though not all of them. In the table there are more than 70,000 clones, 70% to 90% of which are singletons. V usage is TRBV14 and J usage is TRBJ1-1; TRBD1 matches at 10 bases. This TCR was sampled from a woman aged 18 to 35. The sequenced sample was peripheral blood mononuclear cells (PBMCs). The CDR3 sequence is CASSLRPGQGSGEAFF. The DNA for the CDR3 is TGTGCCAGCAGCCTCCGCCCGGGACAGGGGTCAGGGGAAGCTTTCTTT.